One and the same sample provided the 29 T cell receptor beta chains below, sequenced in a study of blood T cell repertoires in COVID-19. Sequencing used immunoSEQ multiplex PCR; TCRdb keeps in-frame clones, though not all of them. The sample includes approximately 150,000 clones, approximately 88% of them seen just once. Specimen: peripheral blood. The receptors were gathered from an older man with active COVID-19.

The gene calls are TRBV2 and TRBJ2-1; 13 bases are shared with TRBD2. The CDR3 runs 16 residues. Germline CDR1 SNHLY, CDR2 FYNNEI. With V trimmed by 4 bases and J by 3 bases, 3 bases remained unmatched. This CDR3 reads CASSARTSGGYNEQFF. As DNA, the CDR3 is TGTGCCAGCAGTGCAAGGACTAGCGGGGGCTACAATGAGCAGTTCTTC.

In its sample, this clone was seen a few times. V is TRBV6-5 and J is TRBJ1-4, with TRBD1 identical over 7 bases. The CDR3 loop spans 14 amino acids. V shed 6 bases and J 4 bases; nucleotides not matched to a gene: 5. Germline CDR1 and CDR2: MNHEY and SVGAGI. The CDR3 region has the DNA TGTGCCAGCAGAGTACAGGGGCTTAATGAAAAACTGTTTTTT. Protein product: CASRVQGLNEKLFF.

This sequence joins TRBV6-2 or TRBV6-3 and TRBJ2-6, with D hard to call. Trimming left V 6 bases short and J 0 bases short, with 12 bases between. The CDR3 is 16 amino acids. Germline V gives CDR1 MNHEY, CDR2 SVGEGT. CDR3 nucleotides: TGTGCCAGCAGCCCACCGGCGGACTCTGGGGCCAACGTCCTGACTTTC. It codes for CASSPPADSGANVLTF.

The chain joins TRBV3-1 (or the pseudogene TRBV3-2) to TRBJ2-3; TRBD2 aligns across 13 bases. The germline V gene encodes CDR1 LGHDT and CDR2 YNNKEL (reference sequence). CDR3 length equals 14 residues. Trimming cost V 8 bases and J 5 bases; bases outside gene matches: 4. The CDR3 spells CASRGTSGKDTQYF. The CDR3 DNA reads TGTGCCAGCCGGGGGACTAGCGGGAAAGATACGCAGTATTTT.

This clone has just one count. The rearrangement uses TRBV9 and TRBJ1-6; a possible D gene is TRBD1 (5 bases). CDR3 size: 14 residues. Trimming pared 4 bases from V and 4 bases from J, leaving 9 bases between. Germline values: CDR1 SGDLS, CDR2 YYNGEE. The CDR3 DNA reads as TGTGCCAGCAGCTCCCGACAGTATAATTCACCCCTCCACTTT. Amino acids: CASSSRQYNSPLHF.

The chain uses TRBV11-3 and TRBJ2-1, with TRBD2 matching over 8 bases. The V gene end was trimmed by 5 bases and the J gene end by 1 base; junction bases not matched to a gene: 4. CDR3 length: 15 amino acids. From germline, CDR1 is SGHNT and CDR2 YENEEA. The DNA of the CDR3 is TGTGCCAGCAGCCTAGCGGGTACTTCCTACAATGAGCAGTTCTTC. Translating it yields CASSLAGTSYNEQFF.

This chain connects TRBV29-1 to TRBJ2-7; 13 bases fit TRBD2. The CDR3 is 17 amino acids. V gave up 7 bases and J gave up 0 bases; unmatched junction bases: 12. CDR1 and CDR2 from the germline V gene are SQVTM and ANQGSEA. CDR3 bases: TGCAGCGCATCCGGGACTAGCGGGAAACCCAGCTCCTACGAGCAGTACTTC. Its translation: CSASGTSGKPSSYEQYF.

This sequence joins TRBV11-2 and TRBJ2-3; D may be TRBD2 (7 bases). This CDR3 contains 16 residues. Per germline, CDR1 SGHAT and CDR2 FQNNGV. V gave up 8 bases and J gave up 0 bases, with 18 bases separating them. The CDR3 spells CASGRGKGGSTDTQYF. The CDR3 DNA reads TGTGCCAGCGGACGTGGGAAGGGGGGGAGCACAGATACGCAGTATTTT.

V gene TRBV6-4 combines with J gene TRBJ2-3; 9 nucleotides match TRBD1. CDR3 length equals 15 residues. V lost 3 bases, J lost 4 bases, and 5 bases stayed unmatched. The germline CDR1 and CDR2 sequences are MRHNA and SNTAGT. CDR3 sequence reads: CASSEGTGRADTQYF. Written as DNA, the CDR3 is TGTGCCAGCAGTGAAGGGACAGGGAGGGCAGATACGCAGTATTTT.

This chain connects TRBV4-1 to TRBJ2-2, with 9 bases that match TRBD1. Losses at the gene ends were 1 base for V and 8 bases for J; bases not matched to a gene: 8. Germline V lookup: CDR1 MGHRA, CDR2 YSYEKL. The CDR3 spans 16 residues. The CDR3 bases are TGCGCCAGCAGCCAAGTTGGGACAGGGAAAAAGGGGGAGCTGTTTTTT. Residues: CASSQVGTGKKGELFF.

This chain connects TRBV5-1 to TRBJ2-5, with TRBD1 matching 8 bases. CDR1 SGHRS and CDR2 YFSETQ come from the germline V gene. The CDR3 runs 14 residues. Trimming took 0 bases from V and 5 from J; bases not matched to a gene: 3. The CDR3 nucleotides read TGCGCCAGCAGCTTGGGACAGGGGAGGGAGACCCAGTACTTC. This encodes CASSLGQGRETQYF. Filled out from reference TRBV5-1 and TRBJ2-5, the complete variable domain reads KAGVTQTPRYLIKTRGQQVTLSCSPISGHRSVSWYQQTPGQGLQFLFEYFSETQRNKGNFPGRFSGRQFSNSRSEMNVSTLELGDSALYLCASSLGQGRETQYFGPGTRLLVL.

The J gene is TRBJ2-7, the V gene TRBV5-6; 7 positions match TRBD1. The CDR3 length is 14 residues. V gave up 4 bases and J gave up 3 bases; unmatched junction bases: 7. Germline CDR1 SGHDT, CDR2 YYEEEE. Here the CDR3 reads CASSPDRIHYEQYF. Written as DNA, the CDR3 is TGTGCCAGCAGCCCGGACAGGATCCACTACGAGCAGTACTTC.

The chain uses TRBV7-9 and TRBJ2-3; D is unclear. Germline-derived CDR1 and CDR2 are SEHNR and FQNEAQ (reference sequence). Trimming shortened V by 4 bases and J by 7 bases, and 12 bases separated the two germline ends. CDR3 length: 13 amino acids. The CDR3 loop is CASSSEVRNTQYF. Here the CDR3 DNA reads TGTGCCAGCAGCTCCGAGGTTCGGAATACGCAGTATTTT.

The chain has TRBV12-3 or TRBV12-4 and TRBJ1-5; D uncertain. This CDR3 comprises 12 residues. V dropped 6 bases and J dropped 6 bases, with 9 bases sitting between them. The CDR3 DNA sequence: TGTGCCAGCAGCCCCGGTAGTCAGCCCCAGCATTTT. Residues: CASSPGSQPQHF.

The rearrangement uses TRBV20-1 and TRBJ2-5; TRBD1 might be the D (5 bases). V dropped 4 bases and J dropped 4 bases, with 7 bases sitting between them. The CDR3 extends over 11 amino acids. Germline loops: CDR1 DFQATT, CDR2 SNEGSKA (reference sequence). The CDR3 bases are TGCAGTGCTAATAGGGGAGAGACCCAGTACTTC. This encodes CSANRGETQYF.

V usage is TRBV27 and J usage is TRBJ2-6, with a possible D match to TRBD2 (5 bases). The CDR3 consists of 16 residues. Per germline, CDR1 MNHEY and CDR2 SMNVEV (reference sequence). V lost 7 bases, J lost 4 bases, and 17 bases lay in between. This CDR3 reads CASKDLGGSGANVLTF. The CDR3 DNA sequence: TGTGCCAGCAAGGACTTAGGTGGCTCCGGGGCCAACGTCCTGACTTTC.

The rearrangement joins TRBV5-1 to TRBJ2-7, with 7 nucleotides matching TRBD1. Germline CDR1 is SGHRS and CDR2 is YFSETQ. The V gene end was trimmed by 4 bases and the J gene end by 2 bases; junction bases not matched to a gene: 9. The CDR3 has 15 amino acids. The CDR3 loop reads CASSPRGHLAYEQYF. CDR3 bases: TGCGCCAGCAGCCCTAGGGGGCACCTTGCCTACGAGCAGTACTTC.

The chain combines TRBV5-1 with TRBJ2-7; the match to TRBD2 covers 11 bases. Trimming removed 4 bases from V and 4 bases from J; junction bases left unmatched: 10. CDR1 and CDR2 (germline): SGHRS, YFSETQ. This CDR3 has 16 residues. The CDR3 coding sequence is TGCGCCAGCAGCCCTACTAGCGGGAGAAACCAATACGAGCAGTACTTC. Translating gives CASSPTSGRNQYEQYF.

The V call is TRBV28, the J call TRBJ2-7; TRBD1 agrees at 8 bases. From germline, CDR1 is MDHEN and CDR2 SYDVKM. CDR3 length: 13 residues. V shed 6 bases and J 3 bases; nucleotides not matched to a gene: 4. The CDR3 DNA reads TGTGCCAGCAGGGGACAGGCCAACTACGAGCAGTACTTC. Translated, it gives CASRGQANYEQYF.

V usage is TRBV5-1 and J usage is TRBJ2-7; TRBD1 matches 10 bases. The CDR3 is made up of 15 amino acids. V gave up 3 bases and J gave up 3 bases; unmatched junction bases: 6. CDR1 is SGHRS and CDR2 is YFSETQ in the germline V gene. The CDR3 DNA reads TGCGCCAGCAGCTATGGACAGGGGGGAATCTACGAGCAGTACTTC. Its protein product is CASSYGQGGIYEQYF. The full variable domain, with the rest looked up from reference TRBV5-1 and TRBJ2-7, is KAGVTQTPRYLIKTRGQQVTLSCSPISGHRSVSWYQQTPGQGLQFLFEYFSETQRNKGNFPGRFSGRQFSNSRSEMNVSTLELGDSALYLCASSYGQGGIYEQYFGPGTRLTVT.

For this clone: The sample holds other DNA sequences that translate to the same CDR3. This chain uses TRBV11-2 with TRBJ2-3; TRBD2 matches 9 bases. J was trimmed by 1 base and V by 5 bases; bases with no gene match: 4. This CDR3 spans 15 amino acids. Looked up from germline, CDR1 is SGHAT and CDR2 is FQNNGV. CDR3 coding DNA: TGTGCCAGCAGCCCATGGACTAGCGGCACAGATACGCAGTATTTT. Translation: CASSPWTSGTDTQYF.

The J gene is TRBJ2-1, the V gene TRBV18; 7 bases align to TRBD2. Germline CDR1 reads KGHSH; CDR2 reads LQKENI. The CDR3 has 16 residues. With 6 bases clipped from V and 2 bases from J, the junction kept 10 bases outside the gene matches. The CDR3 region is CASSLPVAGAYNEQFF. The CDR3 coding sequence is TGTGCCAGCTCCCTGCCTGTGGCGGGAGCCTACAATGAGCAGTTCTTC.

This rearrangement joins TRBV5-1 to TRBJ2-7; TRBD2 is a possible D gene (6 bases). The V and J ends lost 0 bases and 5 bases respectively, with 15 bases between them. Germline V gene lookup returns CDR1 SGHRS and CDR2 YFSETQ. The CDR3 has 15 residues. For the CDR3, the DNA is TGCGCCAGCAGCTTGGAGCCCCTAGCGAGAAACGAGCAGTACTTC. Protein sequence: CASSLEPLARNEQYF.

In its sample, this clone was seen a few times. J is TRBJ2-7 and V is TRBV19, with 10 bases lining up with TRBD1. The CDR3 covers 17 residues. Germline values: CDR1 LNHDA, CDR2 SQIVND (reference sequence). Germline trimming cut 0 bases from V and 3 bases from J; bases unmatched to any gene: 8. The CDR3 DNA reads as TGTGCCAGTAGTATAGAAACCCCGGGACAGGGGAACTACGAGCAGTACTTC. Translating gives CASSIETPGQGNYEQYF. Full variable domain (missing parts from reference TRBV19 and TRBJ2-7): DGGITQSPKYLFRKEGQNVTLSCEQNLNHDAMYWYRQDPGQGLRLIYYSQIVNDFQKGDIAEGYSVSREKKESFPLTVTSAQKNPTAFYLCASSIETPGQGNYEQYFGPGTRLTVT.

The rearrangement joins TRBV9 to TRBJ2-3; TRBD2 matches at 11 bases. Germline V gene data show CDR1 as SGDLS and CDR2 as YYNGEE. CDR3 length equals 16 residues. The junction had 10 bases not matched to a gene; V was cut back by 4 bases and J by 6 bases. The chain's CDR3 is CASSPPLLAGADTQYF. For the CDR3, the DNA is TGTGCCAGCAGCCCACCCTTACTAGCGGGAGCGGATACGCAGTATTTT. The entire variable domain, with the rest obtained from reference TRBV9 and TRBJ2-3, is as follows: DSGVTQTPKHLITATGQRVTLRCSPRSGDLSVYWYQQSLDQGLQFLIQYYNGEERAKGNILERFSAQQFPDLHSELNLSSLELGDSALYFCASSPPLLAGADTQYFGPGTRLTVL.

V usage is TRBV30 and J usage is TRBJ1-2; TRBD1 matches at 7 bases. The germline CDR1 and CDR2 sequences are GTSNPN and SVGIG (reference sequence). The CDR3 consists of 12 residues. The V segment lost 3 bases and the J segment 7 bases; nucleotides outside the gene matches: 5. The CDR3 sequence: CAWRTGRSGYTF. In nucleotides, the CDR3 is TGTGCCTGGAGGACAGGGAGGAGTGGCTACACCTTC.

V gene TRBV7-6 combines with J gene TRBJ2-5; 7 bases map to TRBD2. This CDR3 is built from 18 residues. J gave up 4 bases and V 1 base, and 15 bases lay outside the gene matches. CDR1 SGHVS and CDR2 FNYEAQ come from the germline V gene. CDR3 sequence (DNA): TGTGCCAGCAGCTTAGAGGCTAGCGGAGGGAGGGGAAGAGAGACCCAGTACTTC. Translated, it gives CASSLEASGGRGRETQYF.

CDR3 sequence (DNA): TGTGCCAGCAGCCCCTTGACAGGTACCTCTGGAAACACCATATATTTT. It translates to CASSPLTGTSGNTIYF. The chain couples TRBV9 to TRBJ1-3; D possibly corresponds to TRBD1 (6 bases). V lost 4 bases, J lost 0 bases, and 14 bases lay in between. The CDR3 has 16 residues. CDR1 SGDLS and CDR2 YYNGEE come from the germline V gene.

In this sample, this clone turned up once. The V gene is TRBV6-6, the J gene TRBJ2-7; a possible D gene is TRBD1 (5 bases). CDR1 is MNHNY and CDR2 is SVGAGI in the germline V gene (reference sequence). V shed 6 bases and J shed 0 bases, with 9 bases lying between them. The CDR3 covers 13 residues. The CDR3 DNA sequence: TGTGCCAGCAGGGCTGGGGCCTCCTACGAGCAGTACTTC. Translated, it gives CASRAGASYEQYF.